The 23 T cell receptor beta chains listed next were all sequenced from one sample in a study of vaccination effects on CD4 cells after COVID-19. Ahead of sequencing, the ViraFEST assay grew antigen-specific CD4+ T cells using viral peptide pools. When around 9 days of culture had elapsed, CD4+ T cells were isolated. Among the vaccine recipients, none had a prior SARS-CoV-2 infection, and nucleocapsid antibodies were negative. Their cognate antigens are unknown. Profiled with immunoSEQ multiplex PCR; TCRdb holds only in-frame clones, not every one. Of tens of thousands of clones detected, about 60% appear once; the ten largest clones hold about 15%. Sequences were derived from CD4+ T cells from PBMCs cultured with HCoV-OC43 spike peptides, sampled before COVID-19 vaccination. As to subset: HCoV-OC43 spike overlapping peptide pool stimulation. Every receptor here comes from a human donor who received a COVID-19 vaccine.

This clone was found a few times. This chain uses TRBV27 with TRBJ1-3, with D unclear. From germline, CDR1 is MNHEY and CDR2 SMNVEV (reference sequence). The CDR3 extends over 13 amino acids. The V end was cut by 5 bases, the J end by 8 bases, with 13 bases between. The CDR3 DNA reads TGTGCCAGCAGTACGTCTTATGCCGACACCATATATTTT. Residues: CASSTSYADTIYF.

The chain is built from TRBV7-9 and TRBJ2-3; D is perhaps TRBD2 (6 bases). Germline CDR1 reads SEHNR; CDR2 reads FQNEAQ (reference sequence). CDR3 length: 13 residues. Trimming pared 3 bases from V and 8 bases from J, leaving 12 bases between. CDR3: CASSFSGSGTQYF. The CDR3 DNA reads TGTGCCAGCAGCTTTAGCGGTTCGGGTACGCAGTATTTT.

This clone was recorded a few times. This chain connects TRBV5-1 to TRBJ2-5, with 10 bases that match TRBD2. CDR1 and CDR2 from the germline V gene are SGHRS and YFSETQ. The CDR3 is made up of 17 amino acids. The V gene end was trimmed by 3 bases and the J gene end by 4 bases; junction bases not matched to a gene: 12. The CDR3 bases are TGCGCCAGCAGCTCGACAGTTTCTAGCGGGAGCGGAGAGACCCAGTACTTC. The encoded protein is CASSSTVSSGSGETQYF.

The chain's CDR3 is CASSIIFQETQYF. The CDR3 coding sequence is TGTGCCAGTAGTATTATATTCCAAGAGACCCAGTACTTC. The rearrangement links TRBV19 to TRBJ2-5; no definite D call. V was clipped by 3 bases and J by 1 base, with 6 bases between them. The CDR3 totals 13 residues. Germline V gene data show CDR1 as LNHDA and CDR2 as SQIVND (reference sequence).

The chain recombines TRBV6-5 with TRBJ2-7; unclear D gene. Trimming cost V 4 bases and J 2 bases, with 9 bases left between them. The CDR3 contains 13 residues. Looked up from germline, CDR1 is MNHEY and CDR2 is SVGAGI. CDR3 DNA sequence: TGTGCCAGCAGTTTTAGGGAAACCTACGAGCAGTACTTC. Translating it yields CASSFRETYEQYF.

V gene TRBV10-3 combines with J gene TRBJ2-2; 7 nucleotides line up with TRBD2. Trimming at V came to 11 bases and at J to 4 bases, leaving 13 bases not matched to a gene. Germline V CDR1 and CDR2: ENHRY, SYGVKD. The CDR3 sequence is 15 residues long. CDR3 nucleotides: TGTGCCGGCGCCGGGACTACAGACCCCACCGGGGAGCTGTTTTTT. It encodes CAGAGTTDPTGELFF.

This clone was counted ten times or more. The chain is built from TRBV6-6 and TRBJ2-1; no firm D call. Germline CDR1 and CDR2: MNHNY and SVGAGI (reference sequence). V was cut by 6 bases and J by 5 bases, with 2 bases left in between. This CDR3 spans 10 amino acids. CDR3 protein: CASRDNEQFF. In DNA form, the CDR3 reads TGTGCCAGCAGAGACAATGAGCAGTTCTTC.

CDR3: CASSHRDGTEAFF. The CDR3 coding sequence is TGTGCCAGCAGCCACAGGGATGGCACTGAAGCTTTCTTT. The chain combines TRBV7-9 with TRBJ1-1; maybe TRBD1 (6 bases). This CDR3 has 13 residues. V lost 5 bases, J lost 4 bases, and 11 bases lay in between. Germline loops: CDR1 SEHNR, CDR2 FQNEAQ (reference sequence).

V gene TRBV11-3 combines with J gene TRBJ2-3; TRBD1 aligns across 10 bases. This CDR3 contains 15 residues. CDR1 and CDR2 (germline): SGHNT, YENEEA. V lost 6 bases and J lost 2; bases outside the gene matches: 5. In DNA form, the CDR3 reads TGTGCCAGCAGTCCCGGGACAGGGGACACAGATACGCAGTATTTT. This sequence encodes CASSPGTGDTDTQYF.

The rearrangement uses TRBV4-2 and TRBJ2-7; 7 bases line up with TRBD1. CDR1 is LGHNA, CDR2 YNFKEQ, per germline. The CDR3 consists of 17 residues. The V gene end was trimmed by 2 bases and the J gene end by 2 bases; junction bases not matched to a gene: 12. CDR3 DNA: TGTGCCAGCAGCCAACAGACCACCGGGACAGCCCCCTACGAGCAGTACTTC. The encoded protein is CASSQQTTGTAPYEQYF.

This clone was observed a handful of times. The genes are TRBV10-3 and TRBJ2-1; 7 bases are a match to TRBD1. This CDR3 region has 12 residues. With V trimmed by 10 bases and J by 3 bases, 3 bases remained unmatched. CDR1 is ENHRY, CDR2 SYGVKD, per germline. DNA for the CDR3: TGTGCCACGTGGGACAGCTACAATGAGCAGTTCTTC. Protein: CATWDSYNEQFF.

This clone was seen a few times. The rearrangement joins TRBV6-8 to TRBJ2-1; 10 bases are shared with TRBD2. CDR1 MNHGY and CDR2 SAAAGT come from the germline V gene. This CDR3 comprises 15 residues. J lost 4 bases, V lost 11 bases, and 11 bases had no gene match. CDR3 loop: CAGPGLARVYNEQFF. For the CDR3, the DNA is TGTGCCGGACCGGGACTAGCGAGGGTTTACAATGAGCAGTTCTTC.

This CDR3 is CASSLTARERQYF. CDR3 bases: TGCGCCAGCAGCTTGACCGCGCGGGAGAGGCAGTATTTT. The J gene is TRBJ2-3, the V gene TRBV5-1; 7 nucleotides align to TRBD2. The CDR3 has 13 residues. Germline V gene lookup returns CDR1 SGHRS and CDR2 YFSETQ. Trimming took 1 base from V and 11 from J; bases not matched to a gene: 7.

This chain uses TRBV5-1 with TRBJ1-2, with D perhaps matching TRBD1 (5 bases). The CDR3 runs to 16 residues. Trimming pared 0 bases from V and 5 bases from J, leaving 17 bases between. CDR1 SGHRS and CDR2 YFSETQ come from the germline V gene. This CDR3 reads CASSLAGGEGRYGYTF. DNA for the CDR3: TGCGCCAGCAGCTTGGCCGGAGGGGAGGGGAGGTATGGCTACACCTTC.

The sample holds one count of this clone. The same CDR3 can be traced to other DNA sequences in this sample. In DNA, the CDR3 is TGTGCCAGCAGTTACTCGGGGGGTGACAATCAGCCCCAGCATTTT. It translates to CASSYSGGDNQPQHF. The rearrangement joins TRBV6-5 to TRBJ1-5; D possibly corresponds to TRBD1 (5 bases). The CDR3 sequence is 15 residues long. With 0 bases removed from V and 3 bases from J, the gap between germline ends came to 9 bases. Germline-derived CDR1 and CDR2 are MNHEY and SVGAGI.

This clone was found a few times. V usage is TRBV6-2 or TRBV6-3 and J usage is TRBJ1-2; TRBD1 matches at 7 bases. This CDR3 has 13 amino acids. Germline V gene data show CDR1 as MNHEY and CDR2 as SVGEGT. V gave up 4 bases and J gave up 4 bases; unmatched junction bases: 3. CDR3 region: CASSFGQAYGYTF. The CDR3 DNA reads as TGTGCCAGCAGTTTCGGACAGGCCTATGGCTACACCTTC.

The chain is built from TRBV18 and TRBJ2-7; 8 nucleotides align to TRBD1. The CDR3 spans 16 residues. Germline V gene data show CDR1 as KGHSH and CDR2 as LQKENI. The V and J ends lost 4 bases and 6 bases, in that order; junction bases with no gene match: 14. The CDR3 sequence: CASSLIRGPSTGEQYF. The CDR3, as DNA: TGTGCCAGCTCACTTATCAGGGGGCCTTCGACGGGCGAGCAGTACTTC.

The chain couples TRBV30 to TRBJ1-5; D is perhaps TRBD1 (5 bases). The CDR3 is made up of 15 amino acids. Per germline, CDR1 GTSNPN and CDR2 SVGIG (reference sequence). With 0 bases removed from V and 3 bases from J, the gap between germline ends came to 12 bases. CDR3 region: CAWSVRGSFNQPQHF. CDR3 in DNA: TGTGCCTGGAGTGTACGGGGGTCCTTCAATCAGCCCCAGCATTTT.

The rearrangement links TRBV4-1 to TRBJ1-1; D uncertain. The CDR3 totals 11 residues. The germline V and J ends were trimmed by 4 bases and 6 bases, with 6 bases remaining between them. Germline assignment: CDR1 MGHRA and CDR2 YSYEKL. The CDR3: CASSRAAEAFF. The CDR3 DNA reads as TGCGCCAGCAGCCGGGCAGCTGAAGCTTTCTTT.

The chain carries TRBV9 and TRBJ1-2; no firm D call. V dropped 3 bases and J dropped 0 bases, with 12 bases sitting between them. CDR1 SGDLS and CDR2 YYNGEE come from the germline V gene. CDR3 length: 15 residues. CDR3 nucleotides: TGTGCCAGCAGCGGCCCCATTAAATCTAACTATGGCTACACCTTC. Its translation: CASSGPIKSNYGYTF.

For the CDR3, the DNA is TGTGCCAGCAGCGCTGAGGGCCGTGGACCGCCCCAGCATTTT. It codes for CASSAEGRGPPQHF. V is TRBV5-6 and J is TRBJ1-5; no definite D call. V was shortened by 4 bases and J by 9 bases, with 17 bases between the two germline ends. Per germline, CDR1 SGHDT and CDR2 YYEEEE. This CDR3 is 14 amino acids long.

This chain joins TRBV18 and TRBJ1-2; D remains unclear. V lost 6 bases and J lost 4, with 18 bases in between. The CDR3 sequence is 15 residues long. Germline-derived CDR1 and CDR2 are KGHSH and LQKENI. CDR3 amino acids: CASSFFRGAPYGYTF. The CDR3 nucleotides read TGTGCCAGCTCCTTCTTCCGGGGTGCACCCTATGGCTACACCTTC.

This clone appeared a few times. The chain couples TRBV14 to TRBJ2-6; 8 bases are a match to TRBD1. The V gene end was trimmed by 2 bases and the J gene end by 3 bases; junction bases not matched to a gene: 3. CDR3 length equals 16 residues. CDR1 is SGHDN, CDR2 FVKESK, per germline. The CDR3 DNA is TGTGCCAGCAGCCAACAGGGGGCTCGTGGGGCCAACGTCCTGACTTTC. It specifies CASSQQGARGANVLTF.